These 32 T cell receptor beta chains share one sample of origin, sequenced in a study of T cell responses to AZD1222 COVID-19 vaccine. The assay was immunoSEQ multiplex PCR, and TCRdb's table has in-frame clones only and misses some. The sample holds more than 120,000 clones, roughly 86% seen once. The sequencing used peripheral blood, collected 28 days after the second dose of the MenACWY control vaccine. Receptor source: an adult who received the MenACWY meningococcal vaccine as a control.

This clone appeared a single time. This sequence joins TRBV28 and TRBJ2-3; D may be TRBD1 (6 bases). The V and J ends lost 6 bases and 2 bases respectively, with 15 bases between them. CDR1 is MDHEN and CDR2 is SYDVKM in the germline V gene. This CDR3 has 15 amino acids. Written as DNA, the CDR3 is TGTGCCAGCAGACACTCCGGGACATACACAGATACGCAGTATTTT. Amino acid sequence: CASRHSGTYTDTQYF.

The rearrangement links TRBV4-3 to TRBJ2-2, with D maybe TRBD1 (6 bases). The CDR3 runs to 17 residues. Trimming cost V 8 bases and J 7 bases, with 26 bases left between them. CDR1 and CDR2 (germline): LGHNA, YSLEER. The CDR3 DNA reads TGCGCCAGCTGGCGCGACTCCTACAGGGAAGAGTACGGGGAGCTGTTTTTT. As protein: CASWRDSYREEYGELFF.

The gene calls are TRBV6-4 and TRBJ1-5; D may be TRBD1 (5 bases). The CDR3 runs 13 residues. Germline CDR1 and CDR2: MRHNA and SNTAGT. With 3 bases removed from V and 6 bases from J, the gap between germline ends came to 9 bases. CDR3 protein: CASSEGESQPQHF. In DNA form, the CDR3 reads TGTGCCAGCAGTGAGGGGGAGAGTCAGCCCCAGCATTTT.

This rearrangement joins TRBV9 to TRBJ2-1; D may correspond to TRBD1 or TRBD2 (7 bases each). V shed 0 bases and J shed 7 bases, with 11 bases lying between them. The germline V gene encodes CDR1 SGDLS and CDR2 YYNGEE. CDR3 length: 14 residues. CDR3 region: CASSVAGGVNEQFF. The CDR3 nucleotides read TGTGCCAGCAGCGTAGCAGGGGGGGTTAATGAGCAGTTCTTC.

This sequence joins TRBV6-2 or TRBV6-3 and TRBJ1-5, with no clear D. The germline V and J ends were trimmed by 0 bases and 2 bases, with 11 bases remaining between them. Germline lookup yields CDR1 MNHEY and CDR2 SVGEGT. CDR3 length: 16 residues. CDR3 amino acids: CASSYSRATGNQPQHF. CDR3 nucleotides: TGTGCCAGCAGTTACTCGAGGGCCACGGGCAATCAGCCCCAGCATTTT.

This chain links TRBV2 with TRBJ1-5; D might be TRBD1 (6 bases). V gave up 2 bases and J gave up 7 bases, with 15 bases separating them. CDR1 is SNHLY, CDR2 FYNNEI, per germline. This CDR3 is 15 amino acids long. CDR3 coding DNA: TGTGCCAGCAGTGAATGGTACCCAGGGGTGCAGCCCCAGCATTTT. This sequence encodes CASSEWYPGVQPQHF.

This clone showed up just once. This chain joins TRBV6-5 and TRBJ1-1, with D unresolved. The germline gives CDR1 MNHEY, CDR2 SVGAGI. The germline V and J ends were trimmed by 6 bases and 1 base, with 9 bases remaining between them. The CDR3 runs 13 residues. The CDR3 DNA reads as TGTGCCAGCAGGACTTGGGGGAACACTGAAGCTTTCTTT. Protein product: CASRTWGNTEAFF.

This clone was seen only once. The chain joins TRBV2 to TRBJ1-6; 7 nucleotides align to TRBD1. With V trimmed by 3 bases and J by 17 bases, 13 bases remained unmatched. The CDR3 contains 14 residues. The V gene's germline CDR1 is SNHLY and CDR2 FYNNEI. The DNA for the CDR3 is TGTGCCAGCAGTGAGGTCAGGGGGTCTTCCCAGATCCACTTT. Translating it yields CASSEVRGSSQIHF.

The chain combines TRBV7-6 with TRBJ1-3; D remains ambiguous. The CDR3 spans 16 residues. The germline CDR1 and CDR2 sequences are SGHVS and FNYEAQ. V was pared by 1 base and J by 0 bases, with 10 bases between. CDR3 sequence: CASSLGTPSSGNTIYF. DNA for the CDR3: TGTGCCAGCAGCTTAGGGACGCCGAGCTCTGGAAACACCATATATTTT.

J is TRBJ2-7 and V is TRBV19; D may correspond to TRBD1 or TRBD2 (5 bases each). Trimming shortened V by 5 bases and J by 1 base, and 15 bases separated the two germline ends. CDR1 and CDR2 from the germline V gene are LNHDA and SQIVND (reference sequence). The CDR3 extends over 15 amino acids. The CDR3 coding sequence is TGTGCCAGTAGTCAGAGGGGCAGGCGGTCCTACGAGCAGTACTTC. Translated: CASSQRGRRSYEQYF.

This chain links TRBV27 with TRBJ1-1, with D unresolved. Germline loops: CDR1 MNHEY, CDR2 SMNVEV (reference sequence). V dropped 7 bases and J dropped 1 base, with 10 bases sitting between them. The CDR3 totals 13 residues. The CDR3 coding sequence is TGTGCCAGCACTTCATGGGGGAACACTGAAGCTTTCTTT. Protein sequence: CASTSWGNTEAFF.

The J gene is TRBJ2-7, the V gene TRBV24-1; D is perhaps TRBD2 (5 bases). CDR3 size: 14 residues. Trimming cost V 3 bases and J 1 base, with 9 bases left between them. CDR1 KGHDR and CDR2 SFDVKD come from the germline V gene. The CDR3 DNA reads as TGTGCCACCAGTGATCCCGGGAAATCCTACGAGCAGTACTTC. Amino acid sequence: CATSDPGKSYEQYF.

The V and J genes are TRBV18 and TRBJ1-3; 8 bases fit TRBD1. In germline, CDR1 is KGHSH, CDR2 LQKENI. The CDR3 has 18 amino acids. Trimming removed 2 bases from V and 4 bases from J; junction bases left unmatched: 13. The CDR3 loop reads CASSPWTGSGSSGNTIYF. CDR3 in DNA: TGTGCCAGCTCACCATGGACAGGGAGTGGGTCAAGCGGAAACACCATATATTTT.

V and J are TRBV29-1 and TRBJ1-4; TRBD1 matches at 8 bases. Trimming took 6 bases from V and 8 from J; bases not matched to a gene: 8. Germline V gene sequence: CDR1 SQVTM, CDR2 ANQGSEA. This CDR3 spans 13 amino acids. CDR3 sequence (DNA): TGCAGCGTGTCGGGGACAGGCCAGGAAAAACTGTTTTTT. This codes for CSVSGTGQEKLFF. Together with reference TRBV29-1 and TRBJ1-4, the CDR3 gives the full variable domain: SAVISQKPSRDICQRGTSLTIQCQVDSQVTMMFWYRQQPGQSLTLIATANQGSEATYESGFVIDKFPISRPNLTFSTLTVSNMSPEDSSIYLCSVSGTGQEKLFFGSGTQLSVL.

This chain links TRBV7-9 with TRBJ1-2; TRBD1 matches 9 bases. V was pared by 5 bases and J by 2 bases, with 3 bases of the junction left unmatched. Germline V gene lookup returns CDR1 SEHNR and CDR2 FQNEAQ (reference sequence). There are 14 residues in the CDR3. CDR3 sequence reads: CASSIGQGNYGYTF. For the CDR3, the DNA is TGTGCCAGCAGCATCGGACAGGGGAACTATGGCTACACCTTC.

The chain carries TRBV5-6 and TRBJ1-1; D unresolved. Germline V gene data show CDR1 as SGHDT and CDR2 as YYEEEE. The CDR3 has 12 residues. The germline V and J ends were trimmed by 0 bases and 3 bases, with 3 bases remaining between them. As DNA, the CDR3 is TGTGCCAGCAGCTTGGAAGACACTGAAGCTTTCTTT. Protein: CASSLEDTEAFF.

This chain links TRBV7-9 with TRBJ1-2; D is unclear. V lost 1 base and J 3 bases, leaving 9 bases between the germline ends. The CDR3 loop spans 14 amino acids. The V gene's germline CDR1 is SEHNR and CDR2 FQNEAQ (reference sequence). CDR3 bases: TGTGCCAGCAGCTTAGGGCAAGGGCACTATGGCTACACCTTC. Its protein product is CASSLGQGHYGYTF.

The chain links TRBV18 to TRBJ2-1; 11 bases align to TRBD2. After removal of 4 bases from V and 3 bases from J, the junction contained 2 bases not matched to a gene. This CDR3 contains 15 residues. The germline CDR1 and CDR2 sequences are KGHSH and LQKENI. The DNA of the CDR3 is TGTGCCAGCTCACAACTAGCGGGAGACTACAATGAGCAGTTCTTC. It is translated as CASSQLAGDYNEQFF.

The chain carries TRBV7-2 and TRBJ1-2; 7 nucleotides agree with TRBD1. CDR1 and CDR2 from the germline V gene are SGHTA and FQGNSA. V trimming: 5 bases; J trimming: 0 bases; junction bases outside the gene matches: 6. The CDR3 length is 15 residues. CDR3 DNA: TGTGCCAGCAGCCCTTACAGGGGAGCTAACTATGGCTACACCTTC. Translation gives CASSPYRGANYGYTF.

The DNA of the CDR3 is TGTGCCAGCAGCGTAGTCCAGTCATATGGCTACACCTTC. It translates to CASSVVQSYGYTF. The genes are TRBV9 and TRBJ1-2, with no clear D. V lost 0 bases and J lost 5, with 8 bases in between. CDR3 length: 13 residues. CDR1 is SGDLS, CDR2 YYNGEE, per germline.

This clone has only a few counts. The chain uses TRBV3-1 (or the pseudogene TRBV3-2) and TRBJ1-1, with 7 bases that match TRBD1. This CDR3 region has 14 residues. CDR1 and CDR2 from the germline V gene are LGHDT and YNNKEL (reference sequence). Losses at the gene ends were 1 base for V and 4 bases for J; bases not matched to a gene: 3. This CDR3 is CASSQGQGVTEAFF. Here the CDR3 DNA reads TGTGCCAGCAGCCAAGGACAGGGTGTCACTGAAGCTTTCTTT.

This clone is a singleton in its sample. This chain links TRBV25-1 with TRBJ1-4; TRBD1 is a possible D gene (5 bases). Germline values: CDR1 MGHDK, CDR2 SYGVNS. The CDR3 is 18 residues long. With 3 bases removed from V and 0 bases from J, the gap between germline ends came to 17 bases. The CDR3 loop reads CASSDPRGASATNEKLFF. CDR3 sequence (DNA): TGTGCCAGCAGTGACCCGAGGGGTGCTTCTGCAACTAATGAAAAACTGTTTTTT.

The chain links TRBV4-2 to TRBJ2-3; 7 bases line up with TRBD2. The CDR3 has 16 residues. J gave up 0 bases and V 2 bases, and 5 bases lay outside the gene matches. Per germline, CDR1 LGHNA and CDR2 YNFKEQ. The CDR3 reads CASSQRIGGSTDTQYF. The CDR3 DNA follows: TGTGCCAGCAGCCAAAGGATCGGGGGGAGCACAGATACGCAGTATTTT.

The chain joins TRBV3-1 (or the pseudogene TRBV3-2) to TRBJ2-1, with D perhaps TRBD1 or TRBD2 (6 bases each). The CDR3 runs to 15 residues. V lost 5 bases and J lost 4, with 15 bases in between. In germline, CDR1 is LGHDT, CDR2 YNNKEL (reference sequence). CDR3 protein: CASSLGGLDYNEQFF. The CDR3, as DNA: TGTGCCAGCAGCTTAGGGGGACTCGATTACAATGAGCAGTTCTTC.

The chain links TRBV27 to TRBJ2-5, with TRBD2 matching 8 bases. Trimming took 6 bases from V and 7 from J; bases not matched to a gene: 13. The V gene's germline CDR1 is MNHEY and CDR2 SMNVEV (reference sequence). This CDR3 comprises 15 residues. The CDR3 loop is CASRGIAGRGVTQYF. The CDR3 bases are TGTGCCAGCAGGGGAATAGCGGGAAGAGGGGTGACCCAGTACTTC.

The CDR3 DNA sequence: TGTGCCTGGAGTTCCAGCGGAGAGACCCAGTACTTC. It codes for CAWSSSGETQYF. This chain links TRBV30 with TRBJ2-5; possible D gene TRBD2, 5 bases. The CDR3 has 12 residues. Trimming took off 2 bases at V and 4 bases at J, with 8 bases between the two ends. Per the germline V gene, CDR1 is GTSNPN and CDR2 is SVGIG (reference sequence).

The genes are TRBV13 and TRBJ1-5; D uncertain. The CDR3 consists of 12 residues. CDR1 and CDR2 from the germline V gene are PRHDT and FYEKMQ (reference sequence). V shed 4 bases and J shed 9 bases, with 10 bases lying between them. The CDR3 here is CASSSRFGPQHF. In DNA, the CDR3 is TGTGCCAGCAGCTCCCGCTTCGGGCCCCAGCATTTT.

The V gene is TRBV5-1, the J gene TRBJ2-7; D remains ambiguous. V was trimmed by 5 bases and J by 3 bases, leaving 9 bases between them. In germline, CDR1 is SGHRS, CDR2 YFSETQ. There are 12 residues in the CDR3. The CDR3 spells CASSAGDYEQYF. In nucleotides, the CDR3 is TGCGCCAGCAGTGCTGGGGACTACGAGCAGTACTTC.

This clone has only one observation. The gene calls are TRBV11-3 and TRBJ2-2; no firm D call. Between the trimmed V and J ends, which lost 3 bases and 4 bases, there was a span of 6 bases. The CDR3 is made up of 13 amino acids. Germline assignment: CDR1 SGHNT and CDR2 YENEEA. The chain's CDR3 is CASSFLSTGELFF. Here the CDR3 DNA reads TGTGCCAGCAGCTTCCTGTCCACCGGGGAGCTGTTTTTT.

The DNA for the CDR3 is TGTGCCAGCAGTCCCGTCCAGCCCTTAAATCAGCCCCAGCATTTT. Amino acids: CASSPVQPLNQPQHF. The V gene is TRBV6-5, the J gene TRBJ1-5; no clear D gene. Germline V CDR1 and CDR2: MNHEY, SVGAGI. CDR3 length: 15 residues. The V and J ends lost 5 bases and 4 bases respectively, with 15 bases between them.

The chain is built from TRBV5-4 and TRBJ2-7, with 10 bases identical to TRBD1. Trimming took 3 bases from V and 7 from J; bases not matched to a gene: 7. CDR3 length: 14 residues. Germline V gives CDR1 SGHNT, CDR2 YYREEE (reference sequence). The CDR3 loop reads CASSSRQGAREQYF. The CDR3 nucleotides read TGTGCCAGCAGCTCACGACAGGGGGCCCGGGAGCAGTACTTC.

The chain joins TRBV28 to TRBJ1-2; tentative D call: TRBD1 (6 bases). The CDR3 contains 15 residues. Trimming removed 5 bases at V and 4 bases at J, with 17 bases between. Germline V gene data show CDR1 as MDHEN and CDR2 as SYDVKM. The CDR3 DNA follows: TGTGCCAGCAGTGCTCCTCGGACAGTTATCTATGGCTACACCTTC. Translating gives CASSAPRTVIYGYTF.